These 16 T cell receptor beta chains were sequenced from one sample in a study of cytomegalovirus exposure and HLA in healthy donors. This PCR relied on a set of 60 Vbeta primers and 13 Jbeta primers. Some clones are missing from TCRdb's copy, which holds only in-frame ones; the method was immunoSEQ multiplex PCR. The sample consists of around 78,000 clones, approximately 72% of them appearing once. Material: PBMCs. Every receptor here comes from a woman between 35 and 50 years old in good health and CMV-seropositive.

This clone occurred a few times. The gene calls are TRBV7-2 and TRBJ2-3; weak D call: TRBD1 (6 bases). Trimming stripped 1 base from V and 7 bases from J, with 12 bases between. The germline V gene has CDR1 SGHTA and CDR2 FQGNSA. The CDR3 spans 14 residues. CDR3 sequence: CASSLGGPSNTQYF. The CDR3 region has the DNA TGTGCCAGCAGCTTAGGGGGGCCGTCAAATACGCAGTATTTT.

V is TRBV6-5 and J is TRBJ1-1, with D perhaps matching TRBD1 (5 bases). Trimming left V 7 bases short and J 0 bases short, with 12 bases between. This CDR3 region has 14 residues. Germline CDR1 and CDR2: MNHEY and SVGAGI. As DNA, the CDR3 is TGTGCCAGCACTCCGGACACGATGAACACTGAAGCTTTCTTT. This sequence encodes CASTPDTMNTEAFF.

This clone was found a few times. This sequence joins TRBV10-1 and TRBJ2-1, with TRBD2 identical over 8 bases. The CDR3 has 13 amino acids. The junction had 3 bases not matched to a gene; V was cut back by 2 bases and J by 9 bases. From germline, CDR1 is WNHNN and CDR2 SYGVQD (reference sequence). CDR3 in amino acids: CASSERGGTEQFF. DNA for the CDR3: TGCGCCAGCAGTGAGCGGGGGGGGACTGAGCAGTTCTTC.

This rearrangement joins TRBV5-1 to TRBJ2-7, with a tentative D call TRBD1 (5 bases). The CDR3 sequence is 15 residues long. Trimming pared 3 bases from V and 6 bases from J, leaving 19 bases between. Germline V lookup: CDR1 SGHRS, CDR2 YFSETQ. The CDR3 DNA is TGCGCCAGCAGCTCAACCCAGGGATCCCGGGTCGAGCAGTACTTC. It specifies CASSSTQGSRVEQYF.

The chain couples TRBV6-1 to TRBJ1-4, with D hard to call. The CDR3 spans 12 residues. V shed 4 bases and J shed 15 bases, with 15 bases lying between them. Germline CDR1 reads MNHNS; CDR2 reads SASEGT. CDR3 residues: CASSGDEGRMFF. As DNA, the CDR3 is TGTGCCAGCAGTGGCGACGAAGGGAGGATGTTTTTT.

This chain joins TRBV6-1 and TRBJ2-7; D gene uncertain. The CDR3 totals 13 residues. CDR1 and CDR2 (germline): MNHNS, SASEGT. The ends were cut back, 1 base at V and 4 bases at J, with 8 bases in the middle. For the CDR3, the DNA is TGTGCCAGCAGTGAAGTTTTGAGATACGAGCAGTACTTC. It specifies CASSEVLRYEQYF.

The CDR3 region has the DNA TGCAGCACTGACAGGGGAGGGAGCACTGAAGCTTTCTTT. The encoded protein is CSTDRGGSTEAFF. J is TRBJ1-1 and V is TRBV29-1, with 8 bases aligning to TRBD1. The CDR3 is 13 amino acids. Germline V lookup: CDR1 SQVTM, CDR2 ANQGSEA. V shed 8 bases, J shed 4 bases, and the junction held 9 bases outside the gene matches.

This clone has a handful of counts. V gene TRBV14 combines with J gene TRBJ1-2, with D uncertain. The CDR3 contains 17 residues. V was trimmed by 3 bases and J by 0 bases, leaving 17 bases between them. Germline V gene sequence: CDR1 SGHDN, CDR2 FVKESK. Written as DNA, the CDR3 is TGTGCCAGCAGCCACAGAGGATCGTTTGGAGCTAACTATGGCTACACCTTC. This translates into CASSHRGSFGANYGYTF.

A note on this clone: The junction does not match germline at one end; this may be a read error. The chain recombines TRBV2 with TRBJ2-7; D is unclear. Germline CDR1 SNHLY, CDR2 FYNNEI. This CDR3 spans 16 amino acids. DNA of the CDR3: TGTGCCAGCAGTGAAGGGAGTCCTGCGAGCAGTACGGCCCCGGGCTTC. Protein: CASSEGSPASSTAPGF.

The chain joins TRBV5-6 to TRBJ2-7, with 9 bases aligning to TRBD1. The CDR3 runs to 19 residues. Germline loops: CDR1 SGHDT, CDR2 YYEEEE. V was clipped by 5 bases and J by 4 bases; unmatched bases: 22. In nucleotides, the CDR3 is TGTGCCAGCAGTTGGTTTAGGGACAGGGCTGCCAACGAGAGGTACGAGCAGTACTTC. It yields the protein CASSWFRDRAANERYEQYF.

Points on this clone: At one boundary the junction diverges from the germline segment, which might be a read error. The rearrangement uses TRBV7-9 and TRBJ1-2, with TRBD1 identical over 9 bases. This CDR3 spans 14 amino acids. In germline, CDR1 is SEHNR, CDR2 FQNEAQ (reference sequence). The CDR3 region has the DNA TGTGCCAGCAGCTTAGCGGGACAGGGCTATGGCTACCCCTTC. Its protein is CASSLAGQGYGYPF. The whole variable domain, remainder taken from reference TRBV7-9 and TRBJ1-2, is DTGVSQNPRHKITKRGQNVTFRCDPISEHNRLYWYRQTLGQGPEFLTYFQNEAQLEKSRLLSDRFSAERPKGSFSTLEIQRTEQGDSAMYLCASSLAGQGYGYPFGSGTRLTVV.

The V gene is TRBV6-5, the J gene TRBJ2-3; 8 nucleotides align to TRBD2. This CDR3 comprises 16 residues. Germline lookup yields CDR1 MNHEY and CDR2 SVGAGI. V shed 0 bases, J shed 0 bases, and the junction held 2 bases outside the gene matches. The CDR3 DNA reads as TGTGCCAGCAGTTACTCTACGGGAGGGAGCACAGATACGCAGTATTTT. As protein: CASSYSTGGSTDTQYF.

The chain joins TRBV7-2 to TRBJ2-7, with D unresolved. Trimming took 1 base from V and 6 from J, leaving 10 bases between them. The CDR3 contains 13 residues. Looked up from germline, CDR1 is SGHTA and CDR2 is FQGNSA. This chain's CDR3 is CASSLVSLSEQYF. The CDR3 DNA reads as TGTGCCAGCAGCTTAGTCTCTCTCAGCGAGCAGTACTTC.

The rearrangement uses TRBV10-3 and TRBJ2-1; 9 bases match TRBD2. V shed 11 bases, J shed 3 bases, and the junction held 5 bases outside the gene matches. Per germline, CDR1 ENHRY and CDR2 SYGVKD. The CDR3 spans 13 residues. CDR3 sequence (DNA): TGTGCCGTCACTAGCGGGTTCTACAATGAGCAGTTCTTC. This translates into CAVTSGFYNEQFF.

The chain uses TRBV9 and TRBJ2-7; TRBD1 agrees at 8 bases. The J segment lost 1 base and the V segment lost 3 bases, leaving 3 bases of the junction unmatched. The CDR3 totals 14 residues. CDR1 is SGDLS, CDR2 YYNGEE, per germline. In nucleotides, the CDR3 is TGTGCCAGCAGCGCGACAGGGGAGTCCTACGAGCAGTACTTC. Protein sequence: CASSATGESYEQYF.

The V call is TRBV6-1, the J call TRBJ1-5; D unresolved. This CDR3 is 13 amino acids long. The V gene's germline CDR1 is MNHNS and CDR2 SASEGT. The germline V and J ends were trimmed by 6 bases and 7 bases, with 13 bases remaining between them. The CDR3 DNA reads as TGTGCCAGCAGCGCGAGTGCGGGGCAGCCCCAGCATTTT. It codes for CASSASAGQPQHF.